This TCR beta chain comes out of a study of radiotherapy plus CTLA-4 blockade in lung cancer. As for the study in general: Among patients, around 18% showed objective responses, and approximately 31% had disease control.

Study results and limitations: Some TCR clones had been derived from tumors. These clones expanded in peripheral blood after radiotherapy plus ipilimumab.

Germline CDR1 reads MDHEN; CDR2 reads SYDVKM. V trimming: 6 bases; J trimming: 8 bases; junction bases outside the gene matches: 7. CDR3 length: 15 residues. Chemo-refractory metastatic non-small-cell lung cancer patients were treated with focal radiation plus CTLA-4 blockade with ipilimumab. About this clone itself: Its antigen is unknown.

The repertoire was sequenced with immunoSEQ multiplex PCR; TCRdb's copy has only in-frame clones and lacks some. Here the sample spans about 78,000 clones, around nine tenths being singletons. The chain combines TRBV28 with TRBJ2-4; 13 bases are shared with TRBD2. The TCR originated in a human donor with non-small cell lung cancer who had stable disease on radiotherapy plus ipilimumab. This specimen was peripheral blood, taken from a patient treated with radiotherapy plus ipilimumab. CDR3 DNA: TGTGCCAGCAGGCGGACTAGCGGGAGAAACGACATTCAGTACTTC. Its translation: CASRRTSGRNDIQYF.